These 12 T cell receptor beta chains share one sample of origin, sequenced in a study of blood T cell repertoires in COVID-19. Libraries were prepared by immunoSEQ multiplex PCR; TCRdb keeps only in-frame clonotypes and omits some of them. The table records about 210,000 clones, 75% to 90% of them present only once. Sequencing was carried out using PBMCs or T cells enriched from blood (not recorded which). The receptors come from a woman in her twenties or thirties who had been exposed to COVID-19.

V usage is TRBV2 and J usage is TRBJ1-4; weak D call: TRBD1 (6 bases). The germline V gene has CDR1 SNHLY and CDR2 FYNNEI. The CDR3 contains 14 residues. V was pared by 7 bases and J by 0 bases, with 9 bases between. The CDR3 region is CASKQGATNEKLFF. The CDR3 DNA sequence: TGTGCCAGCAAACAGGGAGCAACTAATGAAAAACTGTTTTTT. The entire variable domain, with the rest obtained from reference TRBV2 and TRBJ1-4, is as follows: EPEVTQTPSHQVTQMGQEVILRCVPISNHLYFYWYRQILGQKVEFLVSFYNNEISEKSEIFDDQFSVERPDGSNFTLKIRSTKLEDSAMYFCASKQGATNEKLFFGSGTQLSVL.

The chain joins TRBV29-1 to TRBJ1-1; D uncertain. The CDR3 is 13 residues long. CDR1 is SQVTM, CDR2 ANQGSEA, per germline. The germline V and J ends were trimmed by 5 bases and 0 bases, with 10 bases remaining between them. The CDR3 protein is CSVCPGMNTEAFF. As DNA, the CDR3 is TGCAGCGTTTGTCCGGGGATGAACACTGAAGCTTTCTTT.

This clone came up once. CDR3 coding DNA: TGTGCCAGCAGCTCGGACAGGGGGCTAAGCAATCAGCCCCAGCATTTT. It specifies CASSSDRGLSNQPQHF. This chain connects TRBV7-2 to TRBJ1-5; 11 bases match TRBD1. With 4 bases clipped from V and 1 base from J, the junction kept 3 bases outside the gene matches. Germline-derived CDR1 and CDR2 are SGHTA and FQGNSA. The length of the CDR3 is 16 residues.

V and J are TRBV4-2 and TRBJ2-3, with D perhaps matching TRBD1 (6 bases). V was pared by 4 bases and J by 0 bases, with 11 bases between. Germline V gene data show CDR1 as LGHNA and CDR2 as YNFKEQ. The CDR3 runs 15 residues. CDR3 nucleotide sequence: TGTGCCAGCAGCCCCGGGACACAGAGCACAGATACGCAGTATTTT. It specifies CASSPGTQSTDTQYF.

The V and J genes are TRBV19 and TRBJ1-2; D is undetermined. The germline gives CDR1 LNHDA, CDR2 SQIVND (reference sequence). Trimming left V 8 bases short and J 3 bases short, with 7 bases between. The CDR3 extends over 11 amino acids. CDR3 sequence (DNA): TGTGCCAGTGGAGACGACTATGGCTACACCTTC. Its protein product is CASGDDYGYTF.

The V and J genes are TRBV12-3 or TRBV12-4 and TRBJ2-2; D might be TRBD2 (6 bases). V was pared by 8 bases and J by 7 bases, with 14 bases between. The CDR3 spans 13 residues. CDR3 DNA: TGTGCCAGCTCTTACGGGGAGGTCGGGGAGCTGTTTTTT. This sequence encodes CASSYGEVGELFF.

The V and J genes are TRBV9 and TRBJ1-3; D gene unclear. V lost 0 bases and J lost 0, with 16 bases in between. The CDR3 runs 18 residues. Per germline, CDR1 SGDLS and CDR2 YYNGEE. Written as DNA, the CDR3 is TGTGCCAGCAGCGTAGGAGTCGGTCTTCCCCACTCTGGAAACACCATATATTTT. It encodes CASSVGVGLPHSGNTIYF.

The CDR3 loop reads CASSYSKWGNSPLHF. CDR3 bases: TGTGCCAGCAGTTACTCGAAATGGGGCAATTCACCCCTCCACTTT. The genes are TRBV6-5 and TRBJ1-6; tentatively, D is TRBD1 (5 bases). V lost 0 bases, J lost 7 bases, and 10 bases lay in between. Germline V gives CDR1 MNHEY, CDR2 SVGAGI. CDR3 length: 15 residues.

The V call is TRBV9, the J call TRBJ2-1; 8 positions agree with TRBD2. Germline CDR1 reads SGDLS; CDR2 reads YYNGEE. With 3 bases clipped from V and 3 bases from J, the junction kept 5 bases outside the gene matches. CDR3 length equals 15 residues. The chain's CDR3 is CASSGRGGGYNEQFF. Written as DNA, the CDR3 is TGTGCCAGCAGCGGACGGGGGGGAGGCTACAATGAGCAGTTCTTC.

This chain links TRBV10-1 with TRBJ1-1; D not certain. Per germline, CDR1 WNHNN and CDR2 SYGVQD (reference sequence). The V gene lost 7 bases and the J gene lost 5 bases, with 14 bases spanning the gap. The CDR3 consists of 13 residues. The CDR3 nucleotides are TGCGCCAGCACCCCATCGGGAGGGACTGAAGCTTTCTTT. Protein: CASTPSGGTEAFF.

On this clone: This sample also contains other DNA sequences that code for the same CDR3. In nucleotides, the CDR3 is TGTGCCAGCAGCGTAGCAGCGGGGGGCACAGATACGCAGTATTTT. Its translation is CASSVAAGGTDTQYF. The chain uses TRBV9 and TRBJ2-3, with 8 bases fitting TRBD2. CDR1 is SGDLS and CDR2 is YYNGEE in the germline V gene. The CDR3 is made up of 15 amino acids. V trimming: 0 bases; J trimming: 1 base; junction bases outside the gene matches: 1.

The count of this clone is one. The chain links TRBV10-3 to TRBJ1-1, with TRBD1 as a possible D gene (6 bases). CDR1 is ENHRY, CDR2 SYGVKD, per germline. Trimming removed 5 bases from V and 1 base from J, with 8 bases in between. The CDR3 runs 13 residues. The CDR3 DNA sequence: TGTGCCATCAGTACAGGGCCGAACACTGAAGCTTTCTTT. Translation gives CAISTGPNTEAFF.